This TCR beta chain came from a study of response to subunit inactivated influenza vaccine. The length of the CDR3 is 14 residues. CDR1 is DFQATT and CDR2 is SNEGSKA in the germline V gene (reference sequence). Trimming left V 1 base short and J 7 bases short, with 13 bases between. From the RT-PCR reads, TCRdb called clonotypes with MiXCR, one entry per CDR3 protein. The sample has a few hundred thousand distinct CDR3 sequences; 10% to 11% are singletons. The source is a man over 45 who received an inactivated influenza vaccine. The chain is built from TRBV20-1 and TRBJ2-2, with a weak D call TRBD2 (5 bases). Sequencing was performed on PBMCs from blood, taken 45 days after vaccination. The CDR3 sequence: CSARVRTLNGELFF. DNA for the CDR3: TGCAGTGCTAGAGTTAGGACTCTGAACGGGGAGCTGTTTTTT.